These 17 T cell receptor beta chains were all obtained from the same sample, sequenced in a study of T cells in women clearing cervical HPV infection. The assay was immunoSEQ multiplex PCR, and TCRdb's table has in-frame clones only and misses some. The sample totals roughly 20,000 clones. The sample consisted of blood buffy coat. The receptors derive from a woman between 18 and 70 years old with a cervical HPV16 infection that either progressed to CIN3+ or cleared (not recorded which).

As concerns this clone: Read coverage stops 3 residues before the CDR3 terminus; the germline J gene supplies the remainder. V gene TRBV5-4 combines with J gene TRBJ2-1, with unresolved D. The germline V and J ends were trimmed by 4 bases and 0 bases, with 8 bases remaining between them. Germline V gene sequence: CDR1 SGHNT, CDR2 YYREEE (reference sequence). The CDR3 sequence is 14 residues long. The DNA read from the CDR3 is TGTGCCAGCAGCAGGTCCCACTCCTACAATGAG. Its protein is CASSRSHSYNE. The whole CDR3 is CASSRSHSYNEQFF.

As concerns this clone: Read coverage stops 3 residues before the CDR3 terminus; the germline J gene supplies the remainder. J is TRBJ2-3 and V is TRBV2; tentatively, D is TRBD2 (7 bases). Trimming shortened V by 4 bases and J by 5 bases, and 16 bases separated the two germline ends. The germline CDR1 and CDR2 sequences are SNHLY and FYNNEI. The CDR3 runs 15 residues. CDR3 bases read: TGTGCCAGCAGTGTTTGGGGGGGGCTCGGAGATACG. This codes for CASSVWGGLGDT. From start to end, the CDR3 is CASSVWGGLGDTQYF.

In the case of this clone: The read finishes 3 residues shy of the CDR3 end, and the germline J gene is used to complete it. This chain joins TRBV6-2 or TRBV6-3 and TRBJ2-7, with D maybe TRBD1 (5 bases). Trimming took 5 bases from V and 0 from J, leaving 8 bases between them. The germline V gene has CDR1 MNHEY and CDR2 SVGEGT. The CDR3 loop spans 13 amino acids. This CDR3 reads CASSDSVSYEQYF. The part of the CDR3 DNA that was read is TGTGCCAGCAGTGACAGCGTCTCCTACGAG.

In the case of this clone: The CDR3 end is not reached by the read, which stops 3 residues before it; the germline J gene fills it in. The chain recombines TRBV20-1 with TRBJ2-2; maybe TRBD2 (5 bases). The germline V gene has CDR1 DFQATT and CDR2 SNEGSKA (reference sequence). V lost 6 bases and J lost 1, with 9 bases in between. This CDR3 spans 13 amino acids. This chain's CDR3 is CSARRGNTGELFF. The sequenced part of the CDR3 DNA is TGCAGTGCCCGCCGGGGGAACACCGGGGAG.

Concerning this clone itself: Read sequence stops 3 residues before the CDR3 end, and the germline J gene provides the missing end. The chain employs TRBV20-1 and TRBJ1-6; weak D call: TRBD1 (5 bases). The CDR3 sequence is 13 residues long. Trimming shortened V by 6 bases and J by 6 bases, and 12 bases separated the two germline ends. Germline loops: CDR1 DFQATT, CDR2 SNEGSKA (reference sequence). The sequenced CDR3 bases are TGCAGTGCAAAGGAGACAGCTAATTCACCC. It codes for CSAKETANSP. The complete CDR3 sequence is CSAKETANSPLHF.

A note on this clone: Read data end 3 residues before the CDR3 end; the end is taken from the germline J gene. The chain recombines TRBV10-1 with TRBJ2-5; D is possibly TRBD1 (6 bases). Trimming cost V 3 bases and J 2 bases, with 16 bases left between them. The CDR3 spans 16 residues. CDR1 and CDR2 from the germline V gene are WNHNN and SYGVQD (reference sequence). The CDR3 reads CASSELGARAQETQYF. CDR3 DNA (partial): TGCGCCAGCAGTGAACTGGGGGCGAGGGCACAAGAGACC.

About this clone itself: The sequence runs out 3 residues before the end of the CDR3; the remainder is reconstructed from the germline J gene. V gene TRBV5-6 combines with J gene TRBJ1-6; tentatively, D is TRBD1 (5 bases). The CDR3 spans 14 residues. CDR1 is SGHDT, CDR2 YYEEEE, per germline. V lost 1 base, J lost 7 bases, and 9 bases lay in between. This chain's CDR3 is CASSLYDSNSPLHF. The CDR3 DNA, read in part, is TGTGCCAGCAGCTTGTACGACAGCAATTCACCC. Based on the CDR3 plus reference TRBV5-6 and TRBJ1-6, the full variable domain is DAGVTQSPTHLIKTRGQQVTLRCSPKSGHDTVSWYQQALGQGPQFIFQYYEEEERQRGNFPDRFSGHQFPNYSSELNVNALLLGDSALYLCASSLYDSNSPLHFGNGTRLTVT.

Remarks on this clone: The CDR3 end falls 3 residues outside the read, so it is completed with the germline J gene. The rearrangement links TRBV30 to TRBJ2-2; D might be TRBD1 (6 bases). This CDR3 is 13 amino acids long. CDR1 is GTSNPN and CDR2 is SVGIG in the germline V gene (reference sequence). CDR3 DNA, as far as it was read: TGTGCCTGGAATTACAGGGTGGAATCACCG. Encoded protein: CAWNYRVESP. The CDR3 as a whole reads CAWNYRVESPLFF.

Incomplete CDR3 DNA: TGCAGCGTCGCGGTCCAAGCCAAAAACATT. Protein: CSVAVQAKNI. In full, the CDR3 is CSVAVQAKNIQYF. The chain employs TRBV29-1 and TRBJ2-4; no firm D call. Coverage ceases 3 residues before the CDR3 finishes, and the germline J gene fills in the end. The CDR3 loop spans 13 amino acids. Germline-derived CDR1 and CDR2 are SQVTM and ANQGSEA. V was pared by 6 bases and J by 0 bases, with 9 bases between.

This chain's CDR3 is CASSLEASNTGELFF. CDR3 bases read: TGCGCCAGCAGCTTGGAAGCATCTAACACCGGGGAG. The chain combines TRBV5-1 with TRBJ2-2; D gene unclear. With the read ending 3 residues before the CDR3 end, the germline J gene is used to fill in that end. The germline V gene encodes CDR1 SGHRS and CDR2 YFSETQ. This CDR3 region has 15 residues. Between the trimmed V and J ends, which lost 0 bases and 2 bases, there was a span of 8 bases. Supplemented by reference TRBV5-1 and TRBJ2-2, the full variable domain reads KAGVTQTPRYLIKTRGQQVTLSCSPISGHRSVSWYQQTPGQGLQFLFEYFSETQRNKGNFPGRFSGRQFSNSRSEMNVSTLELGDSALYLCASSLEASNTGELFFGEGSRLTVL.

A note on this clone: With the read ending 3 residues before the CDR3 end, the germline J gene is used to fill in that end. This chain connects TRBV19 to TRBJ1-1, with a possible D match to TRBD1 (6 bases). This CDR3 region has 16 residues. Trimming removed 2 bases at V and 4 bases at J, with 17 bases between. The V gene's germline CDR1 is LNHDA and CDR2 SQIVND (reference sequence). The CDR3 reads CASSIMGPQGITEAFF. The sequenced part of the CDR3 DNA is TGTGCCAGTAGTATAATGGGCCCGCAGGGGATCACTGAA.

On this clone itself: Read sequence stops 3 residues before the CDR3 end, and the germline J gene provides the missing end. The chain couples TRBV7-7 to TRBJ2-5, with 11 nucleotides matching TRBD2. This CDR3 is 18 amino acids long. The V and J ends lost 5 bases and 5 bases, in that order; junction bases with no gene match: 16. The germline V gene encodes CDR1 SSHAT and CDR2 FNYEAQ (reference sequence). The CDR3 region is CASSPNPVFTSGGETQYF. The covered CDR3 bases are TGTGCCAGCAGCCCCAATCCGGTTTTTACTAGCGGGGGTGAGACC.

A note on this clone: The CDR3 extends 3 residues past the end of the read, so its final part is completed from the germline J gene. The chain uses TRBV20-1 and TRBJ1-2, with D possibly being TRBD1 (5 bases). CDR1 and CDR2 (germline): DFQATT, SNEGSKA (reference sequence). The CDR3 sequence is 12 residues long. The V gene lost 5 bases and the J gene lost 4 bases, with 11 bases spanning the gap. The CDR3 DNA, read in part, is TGCAGTGCTGAGACAGTTGGCTATGGC. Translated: CSAETVGYG. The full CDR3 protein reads CSAETVGYGYTF.

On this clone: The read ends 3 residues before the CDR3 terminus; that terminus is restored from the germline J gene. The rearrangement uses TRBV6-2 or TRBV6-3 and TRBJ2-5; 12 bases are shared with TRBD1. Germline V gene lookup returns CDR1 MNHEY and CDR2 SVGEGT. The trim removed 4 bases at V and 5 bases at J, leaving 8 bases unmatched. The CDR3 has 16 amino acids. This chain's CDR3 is CASSLRDRGQMETQYF. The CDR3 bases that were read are TGTGCCAGCAGTTTAAGGGACAGGGGGCAGATGGAGACC.

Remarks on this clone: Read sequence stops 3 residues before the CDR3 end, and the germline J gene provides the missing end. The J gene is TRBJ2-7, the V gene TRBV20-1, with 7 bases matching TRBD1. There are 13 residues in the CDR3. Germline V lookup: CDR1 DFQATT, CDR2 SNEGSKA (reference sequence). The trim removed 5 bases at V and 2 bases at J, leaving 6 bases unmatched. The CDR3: CSAPWGQTYEQYF. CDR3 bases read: TGCAGTGCTCCTTGGGGACAGACCTACGAG.

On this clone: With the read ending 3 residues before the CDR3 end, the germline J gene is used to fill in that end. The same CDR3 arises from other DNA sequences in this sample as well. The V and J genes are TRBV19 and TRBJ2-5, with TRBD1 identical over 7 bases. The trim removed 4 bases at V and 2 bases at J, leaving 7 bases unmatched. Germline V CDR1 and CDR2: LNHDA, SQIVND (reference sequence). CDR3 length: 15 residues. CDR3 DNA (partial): TGTGCCAGTAGTAAACCAAGGGGACAGCAAGAGACC. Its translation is CASSKPRGQQET. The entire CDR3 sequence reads CASSKPRGQQETQYF.

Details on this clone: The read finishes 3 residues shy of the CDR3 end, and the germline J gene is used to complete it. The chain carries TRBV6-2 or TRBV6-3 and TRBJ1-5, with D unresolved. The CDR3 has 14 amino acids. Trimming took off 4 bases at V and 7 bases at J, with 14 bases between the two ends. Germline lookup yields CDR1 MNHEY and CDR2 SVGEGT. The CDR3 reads CASSFEGRRQPQHF. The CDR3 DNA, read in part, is TGTGCCAGCAGTTTTGAGGGCCGCCGGCAGCCC.